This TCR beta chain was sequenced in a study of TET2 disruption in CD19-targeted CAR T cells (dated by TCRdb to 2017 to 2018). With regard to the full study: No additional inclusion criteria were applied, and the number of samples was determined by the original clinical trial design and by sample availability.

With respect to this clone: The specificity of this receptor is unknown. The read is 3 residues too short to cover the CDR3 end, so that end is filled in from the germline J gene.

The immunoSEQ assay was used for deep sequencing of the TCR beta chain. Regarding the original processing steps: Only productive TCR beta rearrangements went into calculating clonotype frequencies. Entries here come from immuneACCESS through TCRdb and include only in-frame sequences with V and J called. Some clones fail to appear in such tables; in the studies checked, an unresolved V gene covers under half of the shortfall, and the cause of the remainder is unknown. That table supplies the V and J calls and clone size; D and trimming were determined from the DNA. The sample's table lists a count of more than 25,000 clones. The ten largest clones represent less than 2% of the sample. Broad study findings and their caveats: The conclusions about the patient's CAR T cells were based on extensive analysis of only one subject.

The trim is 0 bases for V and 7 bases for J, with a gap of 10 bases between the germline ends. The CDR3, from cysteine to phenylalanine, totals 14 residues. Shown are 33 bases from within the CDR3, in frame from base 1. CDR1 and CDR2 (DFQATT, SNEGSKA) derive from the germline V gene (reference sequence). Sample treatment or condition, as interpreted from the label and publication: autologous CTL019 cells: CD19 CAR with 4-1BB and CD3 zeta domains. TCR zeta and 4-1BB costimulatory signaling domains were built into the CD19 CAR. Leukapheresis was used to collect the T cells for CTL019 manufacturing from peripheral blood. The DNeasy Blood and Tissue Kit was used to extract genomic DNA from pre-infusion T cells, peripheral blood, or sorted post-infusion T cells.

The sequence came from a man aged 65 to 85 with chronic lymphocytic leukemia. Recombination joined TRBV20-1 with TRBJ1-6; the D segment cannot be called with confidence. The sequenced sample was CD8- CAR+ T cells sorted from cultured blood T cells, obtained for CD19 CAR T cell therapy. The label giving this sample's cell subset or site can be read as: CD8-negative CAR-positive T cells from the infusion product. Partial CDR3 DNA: TGCAGTGCTAGAGATCACAAAGAGAATTCACCC. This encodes CSARDHKENSP. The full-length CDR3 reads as CSARDHKENSPLHF.